Listed below are T cell receptor beta chains from one sample, sequenced in a study of blood T cell repertoires in COVID-19. Assay used: immunoSEQ multiplex PCR; TCRdb lists only in-frame clones, some missing. The profile covers a few hundred thousand clones, with nearly 90% appearing a single time and around 1.7% taken by the ten largest. Sequences were obtained from PBMCs or T cells enriched from blood (not recorded which). All receptors come from a woman aged 18-29 years with acute COVID-19. CDR3s include the opening cysteine and the closing phenylalanine or tryptophan. The order of the fields is J gene, V gene, D gene, clone size, CDR3 DNA, CDR3 protein. A D gene is named only where the DNA matches it firmly. A row's size may be missing; if present it is once, few, many or a size class.

j_call: TRBJ2-3
v_call: TRBV30
d_call: TRBD2
clone_size: few
cdr3_nt: TGTGCCTGTGACCGGCGGGAGGGCGCAGATACGCAGTATTTT
cdr3_aa: CACDRREGADTQYF

j_call: TRBJ2-4
v_call: TRBV19
d_call: -
clone_size: -
cdr3_nt: TGTGCCAGTAGAGAACAGGGGGGGGTAGCCAAAAACATTCAGTACTTC
cdr3_aa: CASREQGGVAKNIQYF

j_call: TRBJ1-2
v_call: TRBV10-1
d_call: TRBD1
clone_size: -
cdr3_nt: TGCGCCAGCAGTGAGACAGGGGACGGCGCATATGGCTACACCTTC
cdr3_aa: CASSETGDGAYGYTF

j_call: TRBJ2-1
v_call: TRBV6-2/TRBV6-3
d_call: TRBD2
clone_size: once
cdr3_nt: TGTGCCAGCAGTTACTCGATCGGGACTACCCCTGAGCAGTTCTTC
cdr3_aa: CASSYSIGTTPEQFF

j_call: TRBJ2-1
v_call: TRBV4-3
d_call: -
clone_size: -
cdr3_nt: TGCGCCAGCAGCCAAGATCTCGGTCTAGCAGCCCCGAATGAGCAGTTCTTC
cdr3_aa: CASSQDLGLAAPNEQFF

j_call: TRBJ2-1
v_call: TRBV29-1
d_call: TRBD2
clone_size: -
cdr3_nt: TGCAGCGTTGAAGCTAGCGGGAGGGCAGAGAATGAGCAGTTCTTC
cdr3_aa: CSVEASGRAENEQFF

j_call: TRBJ2-1
v_call: TRBV12-5
d_call: TRBD1
clone_size: -
cdr3_nt: TGTGCTAGTGGACCTGCCCCGGGACAGGGGGTAGTAAATGAGCAGTTCTTC
cdr3_aa: CASGPAPGQGVVNEQFF

j_call: TRBJ1-2
v_call: TRBV7-9
d_call: TRBD1
clone_size: -
cdr3_nt: TGTGCCAGCAGCCACGACAGGGGAGGCAGCTATGGCTACACCTTC
cdr3_aa: CASSHDRGGSYGYTF

j_call: TRBJ1-5
v_call: TRBV27
d_call: -
clone_size: -
cdr3_nt: TGTGCCAGCAGTTTACGGGGTGGACCCCAGCATTTT
cdr3_aa: CASSLRGGPQHF

j_call: TRBJ2-1
v_call: TRBV4-1
d_call: TRBD2
clone_size: -
cdr3_nt: TGCGCCAGCAGCCAACCTAGTAGCGGGAGAGGGAATGAGCAGTTCTTC
cdr3_aa: CASSQPSSGRGNEQFF

j_call: TRBJ1-5
v_call: TRBV19
d_call: -
clone_size: -
cdr3_nt: TGTGCCACGAGGACAGTCAATCAGCCCCAGCATTTT
cdr3_aa: CATRTVNQPQHF

j_call: TRBJ1-5
v_call: TRBV10-2
d_call: -
clone_size: -
cdr3_nt: TGCGCCAGCAGTGACCAGCCGCGGGGTGATCAGCCCCAGCATTTT
cdr3_aa: CASSDQPRGDQPQHF

j_call: TRBJ2-3
v_call: TRBV5-1
d_call: TRBD2
clone_size: -
cdr3_nt: TGCGCCAGCAGCTTAGGGACTAGCGGGGCGGGCACAGATACGCAGTATTTT
cdr3_aa: CASSLGTSGAGTDTQYF

j_call: TRBJ2-1
v_call: TRBV6-5
d_call: TRBD2
clone_size: -
cdr3_nt: TGTGCCAGCAACCCTAGCGGGAGCAATGAGCAGTTCTTC
cdr3_aa: CASNPSGSNEQFF

j_call: TRBJ2-4
v_call: TRBV30
d_call: -
clone_size: -
cdr3_nt: TGTGCCTGGAGTGTACCTAGTGCAGGGGTTCAAAACATTCAGTACTTC
cdr3_aa: CAWSVPSAGVQNIQYF

j_call: TRBJ2-2
v_call: TRBV5-6
d_call: -
clone_size: -
cdr3_nt: TGTGCCAGCAGCTTGGGGGAGATCCGGCACACCGGGGAGCTGTTTTTT
cdr3_aa: CASSLGEIRHTGELFF

j_call: TRBJ2-3
v_call: TRBV9
d_call: -
clone_size: -
cdr3_nt: TGTGCCAGCAGCGCAAATAGAGGCACAGATACGCAGTATTTT
cdr3_aa: CASSANRGTDTQYF

j_call: TRBJ1-3
v_call: TRBV7-6
d_call: TRBD1
clone_size: -
cdr3_nt: TGTGCCAGCAGCCCCAGACAGGGCTCTGGAAACACCATATATTTT
cdr3_aa: CASSPRQGSGNTIYF

j_call: TRBJ2-3
v_call: TRBV7-6
d_call: TRBD2
clone_size: once
cdr3_nt: TGTGCCAGCAGCTTAGTGACTAGCGGGAGGGGGACAGATACGCAGTATTTT
cdr3_aa: CASSLVTSGRGTDTQYF

j_call: TRBJ1-2
v_call: TRBV3-1/TRBV3-2
d_call: -
clone_size: -
cdr3_nt: TGTGCCAGCAGCCAAGTACTTACAGGAGAGCGCTACACCTTC
cdr3_aa: CASSQVLTGERYTF

j_call: TRBJ2-1
v_call: TRBV7-2
d_call: TRBD1
clone_size: -
cdr3_nt: TGTGCCAGCAGCTTGACAGGGGTTAGGAATGAGCAGTTCTTC
cdr3_aa: CASSLTGVRNEQFF

j_call: TRBJ2-1
v_call: TRBV7-8
d_call: -
clone_size: -
cdr3_nt: TGTGCCAGCAGCCCCCCCCTGGCGACGACTTACAATGAGCAGTTCTTC
cdr3_aa: CASSPPLATTYNEQFF

j_call: TRBJ1-1
v_call: TRBV19
d_call: TRBD1
clone_size: -
cdr3_nt: TGTGCCTCCTACCGTGGGACAGGGGGCGGGGACACTGAAGCTTTCTTT
cdr3_aa: CASYRGTGGGDTEAFF

j_call: TRBJ1-6
v_call: TRBV30
d_call: -
clone_size: -
cdr3_nt: TGTGCCTGGAGTGTCATAGGGAGTGAGAGCTCCTATAATTCACCCCTCCACTTT
cdr3_aa: CAWSVIGSESSYNSPLHF

j_call: TRBJ2-1
v_call: TRBV3-1/TRBV3-2
d_call: TRBD2
clone_size: -
cdr3_nt: TGTGCCAGCAGCCAAGAAATAGGACCGGGACTAGCGGGATACCGGTCCTACAATGAGCAGTTCTTC
cdr3_aa: CASSQEIGPGLAGYRSYNEQFF

j_call: TRBJ2-7
v_call: TRBV14
d_call: -
clone_size: few
cdr3_nt: TGTGCCAGCAGCCAACGGCGGTACGAGCAGTACTTC
cdr3_aa: CASSQRRYEQYF

j_call: TRBJ2-7
v_call: TRBV27
d_call: TRBD1
clone_size: -
cdr3_nt: TGTGCCAGCAGTGACGAACGACAGGGGCGATCCTACGAGCAGTACTTC
cdr3_aa: CASSDERQGRSYEQYF

j_call: TRBJ2-3
v_call: TRBV4-2
d_call: TRBD2
clone_size: -
cdr3_nt: TGTGCCAGCAGCCAAGGAGGGAAAGCGGGAGTGGGGACAGATACGCAGTATTTT
cdr3_aa: CASSQGGKAGVGTDTQYF

j_call: TRBJ1-5
v_call: TRBV28
d_call: -
clone_size: few
cdr3_nt: TGTGCCAGCAGTTCAGGTCTTCGGCCCCAGCATTTT
cdr3_aa: CASSSGLRPQHF

j_call: TRBJ1-2
v_call: TRBV20-1
d_call: -
clone_size: -
cdr3_nt: TGCAGTGCTAGACGGGATGGCTACACCTTC
cdr3_aa: CSARRDGYTF

j_call: TRBJ1-1
v_call: TRBV10-3
d_call: -
clone_size: -
cdr3_nt: TGTGCCATCAGTGAGTGGGGGGACTCAACTGAAGCTTTCTTT
cdr3_aa: CAISEWGDSTEAFF

j_call: TRBJ1-1
v_call: TRBV30
d_call: TRBD1
clone_size: -
cdr3_nt: TGTGCCTGGAGTTTACAGGGGAGAGAGAACACTGAAGCTTTCTTT
cdr3_aa: CAWSLQGRENTEAFF

j_call: TRBJ2-3
v_call: TRBV5-5
d_call: -
clone_size: -
cdr3_nt: TGTGCCAGCAGCTTTCGGTCTAGCTATAGCACAGATACGCAGTATTTT
cdr3_aa: CASSFRSSYSTDTQYF

j_call: TRBJ2-7
v_call: TRBV7-2
d_call: TRBD1
clone_size: -
cdr3_nt: TGTGCCAGCAGCTTAGCGCTGGGGGACAGCTTTCCCTACGAGCAGTACTTC
cdr3_aa: CASSLALGDSFPYEQYF

j_call: TRBJ2-7
v_call: TRBV12-3/TRBV12-4
d_call: -
clone_size: -
cdr3_nt: TGTGCCAGCAGTTTTGGGGGCGTCGACGAGCAGTACTTC
cdr3_aa: CASSFGGVDEQYF

j_call: TRBJ2-7
v_call: TRBV27
d_call: TRBD1
clone_size: -
cdr3_nt: TGTGCCAGCAGTTTCACCGGACAGGGGCCGGCCTACGAGCAGTACTTC
cdr3_aa: CASSFTGQGPAYEQYF

j_call: TRBJ2-2
v_call: TRBV19
d_call: TRBD1
clone_size: -
cdr3_nt: TGTGCCAGTAGTATGTTTGGACAGGGGGACACCGGGGAGCTGTTTTTT
cdr3_aa: CASSMFGQGDTGELFF

j_call: TRBJ1-1
v_call: TRBV19
d_call: -
clone_size: -
cdr3_nt: TGTGCCAGTAGTATAGCCGTCTACAGCAAGAACACTGAAGCTTTCTTT
cdr3_aa: CASSIAVYSKNTEAFF

j_call: TRBJ2-7
v_call: TRBV6-2/TRBV6-3
d_call: TRBD2
clone_size: -
cdr3_nt: TGTGCCAGCAGTTATTCCGGCCTAGCGGGAGGTTACGAGCAGTACTTC
cdr3_aa: CASSYSGLAGGYEQYF

j_call: TRBJ2-1
v_call: TRBV18
d_call: TRBD2
clone_size: -
cdr3_nt: TGTGCCAGCTCCCAGGGACTAGCGGAGAATGAGCAGTTCTTC
cdr3_aa: CASSQGLAENEQFF